This is a list of T cell receptor beta chains from one sample in a study of technical replicates of blood from a few donors. Generated by immunoSEQ multiplex PCR, the TCRdb table keeps only in-frame clones and is missing some. This table holds tens of thousands of clones, around 93% found once. Sequencing used T cells isolated from PBMCs. Source of these receptors: a human donor in good health. Both conserved end residues are part of each CDR3. The D gene is left open where the match is weak. Only some rows state a clone size, as once, few, many or a class for expanded clones.

clone size	V gene	D gene	J gene	CDR3 length	CDR3 DNA	CDR3 protein
-	TRBV5-1	TRBD1	TRBJ2-7	17	TGCGCCAGCAGCTTGGCCGAGGGGGCCTACAGGTTCTACGAGCAGTACTTC	CASSLAEGAYRFYEQYF
once	TRBV28	-	TRBJ2-7	13	TGTGCCAGCCGCGGTGGCTCCTCCTACGAGCAGTACTTC	CASRGGSSYEQYF
-	TRBV6-1	TRBD1	TRBJ2-7	14	TGTGCCAGCAGTGGCCGGGACAGGGTCTACGAGCAGTACTTC	CASSGRDRVYEQYF
few	TRBV5-1	TRBD1	TRBJ1-1	15	TGCGCCAGCAACGAAGAGGGGGCCCTTAACACTGAAGCTTTCTTT	CASNEEGALNTEAFF
-	TRBV27	TRBD2	TRBJ2-3	14	TGTGCCAGCAGTTTTAGGAGCGGGAGGGATACGCAGTATTTT	CASSFRSGRDTQYF
-	TRBV2	-	TRBJ1-2	13	TGTGCCAGCCCACAATGGACAGATCCCGGCTACACCTTC	CASPQWTDPGYTF
-	TRBV5-1	TRBD2	TRBJ2-2	14	TGCGCCAGCAGCGGCGGGAGAGGCACCGGGGAGCTGTTTTTT	CASSGGRGTGELFF
-	TRBV10-3	TRBD1	TRBJ1-1	14	TGTGCCATCAGGCCGACAGGGGGGTACACTGAAGCTTTCTTT	CAIRPTGGYTEAFF
-	TRBV6-6	-	TRBJ1-1	15	TGTGCCAGCAGTTACATGACAGGATTGGACACTGAAGCTTTCTTT	CASSYMTGLDTEAFF
-	TRBV5-4	TRBD2	TRBJ2-6	19	TGTGCCAGCAGCCATGGGGATAGCGGGAGATCCTTTGGGGCCAACGTCCTGACTTTC	CASSHGDSGRSFGANVLTF
-	TRBV30	TRBD1	TRBJ2-2	18	TGTGCCTGGAGAGACTACCGGGACAGGGCCCGTAGCACCGGGGAGCTGTTTTTT	CAWRDYRDRARSTGELFF
-	TRBV28	-	TRBJ1-1	16	TGTGCCAGCAGTTCCGACTCCCACGACAGCAACACTGAAGCTTTCTTT	CASSSDSHDSNTEAFF
-	TRBV9	TRBD2	TRBJ2-7	16	TGTGCCAGCAGCGGACTAGCGGGAGGAAACTCCTACGAGCAGTACTTC	CASSGLAGGNSYEQYF
-	TRBV2	-	TRBJ1-4	14	TGTGCCAGCAGTGAAGCCCCTCGTTCCGGGGAACTGTTTTTT	CASSEAPRSGELFF
-	TRBV6-5	-	TRBJ1-1	11	TGTGCCAGCAGCCAGGGCCGTGAAGCTTTCTTT	CASSQGREAFF
-	TRBV13	-	TRBJ1-1	14	TGTGCCAGCAGCTTAGGCCTGCGGGGTAGTGAAGCTTTCTTT	CASSLGLRGSEAFF
few	TRBV6-5	-	TRBJ2-7	13	TGTGCCAGCAGGGTGACAGGTAACTACGAGCAGTACTTC	CASRVTGNYEQYF
-	TRBV5-1	TRBD1	TRBJ2-5	13	TGCGCCAGCAGCTCACAGGGGTTGGAGACCCAGTACTTC	CASSSQGLETQYF
-	TRBV11-2	-	TRBJ2-3	13	TGTGCCAGCAGCGCGCACAGGAAGGATACGCAGTATTTT	CASSAHRKDTQYF
-	TRBV28	-	TRBJ2-3	14	TGTGCCAGCAGTCCCCAGGGGATAGCAGATACGCAGTATTTT	CASSPQGIADTQYF
-	TRBV27	-	TRBJ2-5	15	TGTGCCAGCAGTTTACAGACAGGTATCCAAGAGACCCAGTACTTC	CASSLQTGIQETQYF
once	TRBV28	TRBD1	TRBJ1-2	15	TGTGCCAGCATACGACAGGGGGCGCTTCGCTATGGCTACACCTTC	CASIRQGALRYGYTF
-	TRBV28	TRBD2	TRBJ2-3	15	TGTGCCAGCAGTTTATCCGCGGGAGTAATAGATACGCAGTATTTT	CASSLSAGVIDTQYF
-	TRBV5-1	-	TRBJ2-1	15	TGCGCCAGCAGCTTGTGGATGGGGACTCACAATGAGCAGTTCTTC	CASSLWMGTHNEQFF
-	TRBV5-6	TRBD2	TRBJ2-5	15	TGTGCCAGCAGCTTGCTCGGGACTAGCCAAGAGACCCAGTACTTC	CASSLLGTSQETQYF
-	TRBV27	TRBD1	TRBJ1-3	15	TGTGCCAGCAGTTTTAGGACAGGGAGTGGAAACACCATATATTTT	CASSFRTGSGNTIYF
-	TRBV28	-	TRBJ2-1	14	TGTGCCAGCAGCCCCGGGGAGCCGTACAATGAGCAGTTCTTC	CASSPGEPYNEQFF
-	TRBV9	-	TRBJ2-1	13	TGTGCCAGCAGCGTAGTTGTCCGCAGTGAGCAGTTCTTC	CASSVVVRSEQFF
once	TRBV11-2	TRBD2	TRBJ2-1	18	TGTGCCAGCAGCGTAGGAGACTGGGGACTAGCGGGAGGAAATGAGCAGTTCTTC	CASSVGDWGLAGGNEQFF
-	TRBV10-1	-	TRBJ2-1	16	TGCGCCAGCAGTGGGAAGAGGGCTTTGAGGTACAATGAGCAGTTCTTC	CASSGKRALRYNEQFF
-	TRBV6-5	-	TRBJ2-7	13	TGTGCCAGCAGTCCCCCGGACAGCGTCGAGCAGTACTTC	CASSPPDSVEQYF
once	TRBV9	-	TRBJ2-3	17	TGTGCCAGCAGCCGAAATGGAGGGATATTTAGCACAGATACGCAGTATTTT	CASSRNGGIFSTDTQYF
-	TRBV19	TRBD2	TRBJ2-7	17	TGTGCCAGTAGTATGATAGTAGCGGGGGCGCAAGCATACGAGCAGTACTTC	CASSMIVAGAQAYEQYF
-	TRBV27	TRBD2	TRBJ2-7	16	TGTGCCAGCAGTTTAGGGACTAGCGGGGCCTCGGACGAGCAGTACTTC	CASSLGTSGASDEQYF
-	TRBV7-9	-	TRBJ2-5	12	TGTGCCATCGAACCTACCGGAGAGACCCAGTACTTC	CAIEPTGETQYF
-	TRBV4-2	TRBD2	TRBJ2-7	15	TGTGCCAGCAGCCAAGATCCCAGCGGGGGGGTCGAGCAGTACTTC	CASSQDPSGGVEQYF
-	TRBV5-1	-	TRBJ2-3	14	TGCGCCAGCAGCTTGGCTAGCGTAGGAGATACGCAGTATTTT	CASSLASVGDTQYF
-	TRBV7-3	-	TRBJ1-1	16	TGTGCCAGCAGCTTAATGGGGGGGGTGGCGAACACTGAAGCTTTCTTT	CASSLMGGVANTEAFF
-	TRBV7-9	-	TRBJ2-3	16	TGTGCCAGCAGCTTAAAGGCAGGATGGGGCACAGATACGCAGTATTTT	CASSLKAGWGTDTQYF
-	TRBV28	-	TRBJ1-2	13	TGTGCCAGCAGCATGGGCAGGGAAGGCGGCTACACCTTC	CASSMGREGGYTF
-	TRBV28	-	TRBJ2-2	15	TGTGCCAGCAGTTTATCGGTACCGAACACCGGGGAGCTGTTTTTT	CASSLSVPNTGELFF
-	TRBV27	-	TRBJ2-7	14	TGTGCCAGCAGTCCCGCGGGTCCAGCCTACGAGCAGTACTTC	CASSPAGPAYEQYF
-	TRBV11-2	TRBD2	TRBJ2-3	19	TGTGCCAGCAGCTTAGATAGGTGGACTAGCGGTCTTCAGTCGGATACGCAGTATTTT	CASSLDRWTSGLQSDTQYF
-	TRBV6-5	-	TRBJ2-1	16	TGTGCCAGCAGTTACTCGAGGCCCAGCTCCTACAATGAGCAGTTCTTC	CASSYSRPSSYNEQFF
-	TRBV25-1	-	TRBJ2-1	12	TGTGCCAGCAGCCTATCCTACAATGAGCAGTTCTTC	CASSLSYNEQFF
-	TRBV30	TRBD2	TRBJ2-7	13	TGTGCCTGGAACCCGGGGGGGCCTCGGGAGCAGTACTTC	CAWNPGGPREQYF
-	TRBV30	TRBD1	TRBJ1-5	16	TGTGCCTGGACTACGGGACAGGGGGGGTACAATCAGCCCCAGCATTTT	CAWTTGQGGYNQPQHF
once	TRBV19	-	TRBJ2-5	13	TGTGCCAGTAGTATAACAGGGCAAGAGACCCAGTACTTC	CASSITGQETQYF
once	TRBV11-2	-	TRBJ1-2	14	TGTGCCAGCAGGGGCATTGGGCGTAACTATGGCTACACCTTC	CASRGIGRNYGYTF
-	TRBV11-2	-	TRBJ1-1	18	TGTGCCAGCAGCTTAGCGGTATGGGGTTTCGGGGAGAACACTGAAGCTTTCTTT	CASSLAVWGFGENTEAFF